One sample yielded the 21 T cell receptor beta chains listed below, sequenced in a study of human T cells and chemical hapten exposure. As to time point: patch test 1, 2 weeks after DPC sensitization. This sample's treatment: therapeutic diphenylcyclopropenone sensitization with weekly scalp DPC. One entry per CDR3 protein results from TCRdb running MiXCR on the RACE reads. The sample carries 150,000 to 200,000 distinct CDR3 sequences, around 15% recorded once. The material sequenced was whole blood, taken in connection with sensitization to the hapten diphenylcyclopropenone (DPC). The receptors were sampled from a young woman with alopecia areata. Some clones in this sample may be carry-over from other donors' samples.

The rearrangement links TRBV30 to TRBJ1-5; D is ambiguous. Trimming removed 1 base at V and 0 bases at J, with 4 bases between. The CDR3 runs 13 residues. CDR1 is GTSNPN, CDR2 SVGIG, per germline (reference sequence). The CDR3 sequence is CAWSDGSNQPQHF. The CDR3 nucleotides are TGTGCCTGGAGTGACGGTAGCAATCAGCCCCAGCATTTT.

This rearrangement joins TRBV5-6 to TRBJ2-1, with D hard to call. This CDR3 spans 11 amino acids. Germline CDR1 is SGHDT and CDR2 is YYEEEE. The V gene lost 1 base and the J gene lost 7 bases, with 3 bases spanning the gap. The CDR3 protein is CASSLWNEQFF. CDR3 in DNA: TGTGCCAGCAGCTTGTGGAATGAGCAGTTCTTC.

This clonotype was counted a few times. The V call is TRBV6-1, the J call TRBJ1-1, with D maybe TRBD1 (5 bases). The CDR3 sequence is 15 residues long. The V end was cut by 3 bases, the J end by 0 bases, with 11 bases between. Germline V lookup: CDR1 MNHNS, CDR2 SASEGT. CDR3 nucleotides: TGTGCCAGCAGTGAGACAGCCTTCATGAACACTGAAGCTTTCTTT. It specifies CASSETAFMNTEAFF.

The V and J genes are TRBV28 and TRBJ1-1; TRBD1 matches 8 bases. The CDR3 totals 15 residues. V dropped 8 bases and J dropped 6; count of bases not matched to a gene: 14. CDR1 is MDHEN and CDR2 is SYDVKM in the germline V gene. The DNA of the CDR3 is TGTGCCAGCCGCAGAATCAAGCCAGGGGGCCCTGAAGCTTTCTTT. Translated: CASRRIKPGGPEAFF.

V is TRBV12-3 or TRBV12-4 and J is TRBJ2-1; TRBD2 agrees at 7 bases. The CDR3 loop spans 15 amino acids. J was trimmed by 4 bases and V by 6 bases; bases with no gene match: 9. The CDR3 protein is CASSPGGGRYNEQFF. CDR3 coding DNA: TGTGCCAGCAGCCCCGGGGGAGGGAGATACAATGAGCAGTTCTTC.

The J gene is TRBJ2-5, the V gene TRBV6-2 or TRBV6-3; D could derive from TRBD1 or TRBD2 (5 bases each). This CDR3 comprises 13 residues. The V end lost 6 bases, the J end lost 5 bases, and 13 bases lay between the germline ends. Germline CDR1 MNHEY, CDR2 SVGEGT. The chain's CDR3 is CASSPIEGETQYF. For the CDR3, the DNA is TGTGCCAGCAGCCCTATTGAGGGGGAGACCCAGTACTTC.

As to this clonotype: Germline and junction disagree at one end, which may indicate a read error. The V call is TRBV18, the J call TRBJ1-1, with D perhaps TRBD1 (6 bases). The CDR3 sequence is 14 residues long. Germline V gene lookup returns CDR1 KGHSH and CDR2 LQKENI. CDR3: CASSATGLNTEAYF. DNA for the CDR3: TGTGCCAGCTCAGCAACAGGGCTGAACACTGAAGCTTACTTT.

This clonotype was observed many times. This chain uses TRBV28 with TRBJ1-5, with D possibly being TRBD1 (5 bases). Germline CDR1 reads MDHEN; CDR2 reads SYDVKM. V was shortened by 4 bases and J by 3 bases, with 13 bases between the two germline ends. This CDR3 has 15 amino acids. The CDR3 nucleotides are TGTGCCAGCAGTTCGTCCGTGGACAACAATCAGCCCCAGCATTTT. Translation gives CASSSSVDNNQPQHF.

This clonotype has ten or more counts. The chain is built from TRBV3-1 and TRBJ2-5; unclear D gene. Trimming cost V 4 bases and J 3 bases, with 9 bases left between them. Germline assignment: CDR1 LGHDT and CDR2 YNNKEL (reference sequence). This CDR3 contains 13 residues. The CDR3 bases are TGTGCCAGCAGCCTACTCTCCAAAGAGACCCAGTACTTC. This gives the protein CASSLLSKETQYF.

Concerning this clonotype: This may come from a read error, since a much larger clone is one base off. This chain uses TRBV28 with TRBJ1-2; 8 nucleotides line up with TRBD1. The CDR3 length is 19 residues. V dropped 6 bases and J dropped 8; count of bases not matched to a gene: 26. In germline, CDR1 is MDHEN, CDR2 SYDVKM. The CDR3 DNA is TGTGCCAGCAGCCCGGACAGGGCCCACGCTAGTCTCCTGTATGAGGGCTACACCTTC. This codes for CASSPDRAHASLLYEGYTF.

This clonotype was counted a few times. The chain is built from TRBV10-1 and TRBJ2-2, with 14 bases identical to TRBD2. The V segment lost 8 bases and the J segment 1 base; nucleotides outside the gene matches: 3. The germline V gene has CDR1 WNHNN and CDR2 SYGVQD (reference sequence). The CDR3 runs to 16 residues. DNA for the CDR3: TGCGCCAGCTCGGGACTAGCGGGAGTGAACACCGGGGAGCTGTTTTTT. Protein product: CASSGLAGVNTGELFF.

V usage is TRBV20-1 and J usage is TRBJ1-5; 7 nucleotides match TRBD1. CDR1 and CDR2 (germline): DFQATT, SNEGSKA (reference sequence). Trimming took 5 bases from V and 2 from J; bases not matched to a gene: 12. The CDR3 loop spans 16 amino acids. CDR3 sequence reads: CSAPDPGQPGNQPQHF. CDR3 coding DNA: TGCAGTGCTCCAGATCCGGGACAGCCAGGCAATCAGCCCCAGCATTTT.

Many counts were recorded for this clonotype. This chain connects TRBV12-3 or TRBV12-4 to TRBJ2-7; D is possibly TRBD1 (6 bases). Trimming took 5 bases from V and 3 from J, leaving 17 bases between them. The CDR3 has 15 residues. The CDR3 sequence is CASSRSRDNLYEQYF. The CDR3 DNA reads as TGTGCCAGCAGTCGGTCCCGGGACAACCTCTACGAGCAGTACTTC.

The chain combines TRBV27 with TRBJ1-1; 11 positions match TRBD1. The V gene end was trimmed by 6 bases and the J gene end by 6 bases; junction bases not matched to a gene: 12. Germline assignment: CDR1 MNHEY and CDR2 SMNVEV (reference sequence). CDR3 length equals 16 residues. CDR3 DNA: TGTGCCAGCAGAAAGTTACCCGGGACAGGGGGGCCTGAAGCTTTCTTT. Protein: CASRKLPGTGGPEAFF.

This clonotype was seen only a few times. The CDR3 region is CASSFKADPSYEQYF. The CDR3 DNA reads TGTGCCAGCAGCTTTAAAGCGGACCCCTCCTACGAGCAGTACTTC. The chain joins TRBV7-2 to TRBJ2-7, with D possibly matching TRBD2 (5 bases). Trimming left V 3 bases short and J 0 bases short, with 12 bases between. The CDR3 is 15 residues long. Germline values: CDR1 SGHTA, CDR2 FQGNSA.

The chain recombines TRBV28 with TRBJ2-5; D is unresolved. The CDR3 sequence is 15 residues long. CDR1 and CDR2 (germline): MDHEN, SYDVKM. V gave up 3 bases and J gave up 4 bases, with 15 bases separating them. CDR3 bases: TGTGCCAGCAGTTTTTTTCTTGGCGAAGGAGAGACCCAGTACTTC. As protein: CASSFFLGEGETQYF.

This clonotype was seen a handful of times. This rearrangement joins TRBV29-1 to TRBJ1-1; possible D gene TRBD1, 5 bases. The CDR3 has 12 residues. CDR1 is SQVTM, CDR2 ANQGSEA, per germline. V was trimmed by 7 bases and J by 8 bases, leaving 17 bases between them. The CDR3, as DNA: TGCAGCGCTACATCGCCGGGGGACGAAGCTTTCTTT. It specifies CSATSPGDEAFF.

This clonotype was seen at least ten times. The rearrangement uses TRBV5-4 and TRBJ1-3; no definite D call. Germline V CDR1 and CDR2: SGHNT, YYREEE (reference sequence). This CDR3 comprises 13 residues. V was shortened by 2 bases and J by 1 base, with 4 bases between the two germline ends. The CDR3 is CASSFGSGNTIYF. The CDR3 DNA reads TGTGCCAGCAGCTTCGGTTCTGGAAACACCATATATTTT. The full variable domain, completed using reference TRBV5-4 and TRBJ1-3, is ETGVTQSPTHLIKTRGQQVTLRCSSQSGHNTVSWYQQALGQGPQFIFQYYREEENGRGNFPPRFSGLQFPNYSSELNVNALELDDSALYLCASSFGSGNTIYFGEGSWLTVV.

This clonotype was seen repeatedly, ten times or more. The chain uses TRBV7-6 and TRBJ2-1; 11 positions agree with TRBD2. J gave up 6 bases and V 4 bases, and 8 bases lay outside the gene matches. Germline loops: CDR1 SGHVS, CDR2 FNYEAQ. The CDR3 runs 16 residues. CDR3 amino acids: CASSSGRLAGGNEQFF. The CDR3, as DNA: TGTGCCAGCAGCTCAGGGCGGCTAGCGGGGGGCAATGAGCAGTTCTTC.

This clonotype was recorded at least ten times. V usage is TRBV28 and J usage is TRBJ1-5; D gene uncertain. V lost 6 bases to trimming and J lost 0 bases, with 6 bases between them. CDR1 and CDR2 (germline): MDHEN, SYDVKM. The CDR3 sequence is 13 residues long. The DNA for the CDR3 is TGTGCCAGCAGGACATATAGCAATCAGCCCCAGCATTTT. This encodes CASRTYSNQPQHF.

The CDR3 DNA is TGCGCCAGCAGCCAAGATCTCGGGACTAGTATTGAGACCCAGTACTTC. It yields the protein CASSQDLGTSIETQYF. J is TRBJ2-5 and V is TRBV4-1; 8 nucleotides match TRBD2. This CDR3 is built from 16 residues. V shed 0 bases and J 5 bases; nucleotides not matched to a gene: 8. Germline CDR1 is MGHRA and CDR2 is YSYEKL.